The text below deals with one TCR beta chain. The data were taken from a study of blood T cell repertoires in COVID-19. Study at large: COVID-19 samples collected from the United States, Italy and Spain covered acute and convalescent phases.

Trimming shortened V by 1 base and J by 0 bases, and 12 bases separated the two germline ends. The V gene's germline CDR1 is MNHEY and CDR2 SMNVEV (reference sequence). The length of the CDR3 is 16 residues. Sequencing used immunoSEQ multiplex PCR; TCRdb keeps in-frame clones, though not all of them. Of under 45,000 clones in the sample, about three quarters were seen once. This TCR was recovered from a woman in her seventies with acute or convalescent COVID-19. Sample: peripheral blood. This chain links TRBV27 with TRBJ1-2; D remains ambiguous. The CDR3, as DNA: TGTGCCAGCAGTTTATTGGCAGACTATACTAACTATGGCTACACCTTC. Its translation is CASSLLADYTNYGYTF.